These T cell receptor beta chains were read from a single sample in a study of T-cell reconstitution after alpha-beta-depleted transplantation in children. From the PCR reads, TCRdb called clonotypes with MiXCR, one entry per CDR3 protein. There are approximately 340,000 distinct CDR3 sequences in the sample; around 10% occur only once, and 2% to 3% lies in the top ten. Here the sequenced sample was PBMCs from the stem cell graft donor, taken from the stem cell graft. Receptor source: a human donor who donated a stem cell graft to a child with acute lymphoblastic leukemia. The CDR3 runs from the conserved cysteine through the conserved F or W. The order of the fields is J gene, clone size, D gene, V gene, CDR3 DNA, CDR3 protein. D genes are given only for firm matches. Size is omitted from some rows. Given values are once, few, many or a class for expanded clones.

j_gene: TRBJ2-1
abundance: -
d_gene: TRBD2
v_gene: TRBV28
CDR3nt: TGTGCCAGCAGTACTCTAGCGGGGCCTCACGCCTACAATGAGCAGTTCTTC
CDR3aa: CASSTLAGPHAYNEQFF

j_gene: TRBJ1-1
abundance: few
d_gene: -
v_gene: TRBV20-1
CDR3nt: TGCAGTGCGCAGGATTCACTGGGGCGAGGGAAAGCTTTCTTT
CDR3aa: CSAQDSLGRGKAFF

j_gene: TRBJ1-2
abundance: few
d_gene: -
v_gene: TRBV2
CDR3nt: TGTGCCAGCAGTGCCGAATCGGCAGGGAGCTATGGCTACACCTTC
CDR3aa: CASSAESAGSYGYTF

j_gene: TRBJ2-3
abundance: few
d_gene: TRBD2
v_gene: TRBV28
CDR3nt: TGTGCCAGCAGTCTCCTTCATGTAGCGGGGAACACAGATACGCAGTATTTT
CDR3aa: CASSLLHVAGNTDTQYF

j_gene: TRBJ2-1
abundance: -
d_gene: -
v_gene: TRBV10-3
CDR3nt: TGTGCCATCAGTGAGTCGATGGACTCTTGGTTCTTC
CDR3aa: CAISESMDSWFF

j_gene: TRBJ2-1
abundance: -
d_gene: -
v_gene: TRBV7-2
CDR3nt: TGTGCCACGGGCCGGAGGAATGAGCAGTTCTTC
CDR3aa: CATGRRNEQFF

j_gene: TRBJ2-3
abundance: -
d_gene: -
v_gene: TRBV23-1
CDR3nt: TGCGCCAGCAGTCATAGGTCTAGACGTTGTCCGGATACGCAGTATTTT
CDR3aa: CASSHRSRRCPDTQYF

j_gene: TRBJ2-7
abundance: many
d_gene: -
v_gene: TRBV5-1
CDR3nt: TGCGCCAGCAGCTTGGCGGATTCCCGGGGCGAGCAGTACTTC
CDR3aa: CASSLADSRGEQYF

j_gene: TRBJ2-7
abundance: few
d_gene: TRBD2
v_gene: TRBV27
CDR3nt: TGTGCCAGCAGTTTATCGTCGACTAGCAACCTCTACGAGCAGTACTTC
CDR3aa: CASSLSSTSNLYEQYF

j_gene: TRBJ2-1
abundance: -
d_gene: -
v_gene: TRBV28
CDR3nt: TGTGCCAGCAGGTGGGCTAGCACCTACAATGAGCAGTTCTTC
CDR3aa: CASRWASTYNEQFF

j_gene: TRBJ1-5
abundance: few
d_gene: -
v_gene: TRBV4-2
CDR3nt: TGTGCCAGCAGCCCGCTAGGACGTCAGGTTAATCAGCCCCAGCATTTT
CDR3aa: CASSPLGRQVNQPQHF

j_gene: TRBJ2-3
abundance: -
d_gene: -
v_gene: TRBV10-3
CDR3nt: TGTGCCATCAGTGAGTCGCTGGAAGGACATCCCACCGATACGCAGTATTTT
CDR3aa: CAISESLEGHPTDTQYF

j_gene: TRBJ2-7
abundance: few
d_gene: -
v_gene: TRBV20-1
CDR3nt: TGCAGTGCTAGTCTGGGCGCGTCCTCCTACGAGCAGTACTTC
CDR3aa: CSASLGASSYEQYF

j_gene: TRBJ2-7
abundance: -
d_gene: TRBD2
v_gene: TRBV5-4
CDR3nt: TGTGCCAGCAGCTTGGGAGCGGGGAACTACGAGCAGTACTTC
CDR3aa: CASSLGAGNYEQYF

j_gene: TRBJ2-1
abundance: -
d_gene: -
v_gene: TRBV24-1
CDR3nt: TGTGCCACCAGTGATGAACCCCCGTCGGGTGAGCAGTTCTTC
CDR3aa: CATSDEPPSGEQFF

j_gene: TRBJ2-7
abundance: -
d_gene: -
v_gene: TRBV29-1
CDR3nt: TGCAGCGTCCAAACAGGGTTCTCCTACGAGCAGTACTTC
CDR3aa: CSVQTGFSYEQYF

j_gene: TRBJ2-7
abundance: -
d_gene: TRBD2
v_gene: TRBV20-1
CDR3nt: TGCAGTGCTAGTTCGACTAGCGGGAGCAACGAGCAGTACTTC
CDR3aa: CSASSTSGSNEQYF

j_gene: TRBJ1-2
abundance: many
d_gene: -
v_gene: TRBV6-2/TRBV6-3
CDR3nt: TGTGCCAGCAGTTATCCGGGATTATCCTATGGCTACACCTTC
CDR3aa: CASSYPGLSYGYTF

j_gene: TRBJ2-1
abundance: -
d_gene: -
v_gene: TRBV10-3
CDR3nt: TGTGCCATCAGTGATGCCGGGACCGTCAGCTCCTACAATGAGCAGTTCTTC
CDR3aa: CAISDAGTVSSYNEQFF

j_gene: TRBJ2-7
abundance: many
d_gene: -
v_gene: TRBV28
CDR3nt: TGTGCCAGCAGGGAGGGACACTACGAGCAGTACTTC
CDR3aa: CASREGHYEQYF

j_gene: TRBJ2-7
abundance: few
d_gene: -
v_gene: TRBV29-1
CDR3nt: TGCAGCGTCGGACAGCACTCCTCTATGCCCCTCGAGCAGTACTTC
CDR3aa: CSVGQHSSMPLEQYF

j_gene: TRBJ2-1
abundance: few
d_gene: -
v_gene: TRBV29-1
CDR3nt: TGCAGCGTCGCGGGACGCCTACAGGACAATGAGCAGTTCTTC
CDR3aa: CSVAGRLQDNEQFF

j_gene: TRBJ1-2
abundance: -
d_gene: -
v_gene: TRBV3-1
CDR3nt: TGTGCCAGCAGCCAATCAGGGGCCTACACCTTC
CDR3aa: CASSQSGAYTF